This is a list of T cell receptor beta chains from one sample in a study of blood T cell repertoires in COVID-19. TCRdb's copy holds only in-frame clones and misses some; the assay was immunoSEQ multiplex PCR. The data contain tens of thousands of clones, 88% of them singletons. Material for sequencing was peripheral blood. The receptors were sampled from a woman in her seventies with acute or convalescent COVID-19. Each CDR3 is given with its conserved first and last residue. A D gene is named only where the DNA matches it firmly. Rows may omit the clone size; those that give it use once, few, many or a size class.

d_call | j_call | clone_size | v_call | cdr3_nt | cdr3_aa
. | TRBJ2-1 | . | TRBV5-5 | TGTGCCAGCAGCTTGACCGGGGAGTCACGCGGGTTCTTC | CASSLTGESRGFF
TRBD2 | TRBJ2-3 | . | TRBV7-9 | TGTGCCAGCACCGGTAGCGGGAGCACAGATACGCAGTATTTT | CASTGSGSTDTQYF
TRBD1 | TRBJ2-5 | . | TRBV9 | TGTGCCAGCAGCGGCCGGCAGGGGGCCGGTGAGACCCAGTACTTC | CASSGRQGAGETQYF
TRBD2 | TRBJ2-3 | . | TRBV9 | TGTGCCAGCAACTCAGGAGGACTAGCCGTAGATACGCAGTATTTT | CASNSGGLAVDTQYF
. | TRBJ1-1 | . | TRBV5-1 | TGCGCCAGCACCGGGGAGGCGAACACTGAAGCTTTCTTT | CASTGEANTEAFF
TRBD2 | TRBJ2-3 | once | TRBV5-1 | TGCGCCAGCAGCCTCGCCTCTAGCGGGAGGGCCGACGATACGCAGTATTTT | CASSLASSGRADDTQYF
. | TRBJ1-5 | . | TRBV7-2 | TGTGCCAGCAGCCAGAATACAGGGAGCGTGGGTCAGCCCCAGCATTTT | CASSQNTGSVGQPQHF
. | TRBJ2-3 | . | TRBV7-3 | TGTGCCAGCAGCTTCGGGGGACTGTACACAGATACGCAGTATTTT | CASSFGGLYTDTQYF
TRBD2 | TRBJ2-5 | . | TRBV20-1 | TGCAGTGCTAGTTCTAGCGGAGTCCAAGAGACCCAGTACTTC | CSASSSGVQETQYF
. | TRBJ2-1 | . | TRBV12-3/TRBV12-4 | TGTGCCAGCAGAATCCGGGAAGAGCAGTTCTTC | CASRIREEQFF
. | TRBJ1-6 | . | TRBV2 | TGTGCCAGCAGCGGGATGAGAGTAGCAAATAATTCACCCCTCCACTTT | CASSGMRVANNSPLHF
TRBD1 | TRBJ2-2 | . | TRBV23-1 | TGCGCCAGCAGTCCCTTTCTCGACAGGGGGCTTACCGGGGAGCTGTTTTTT | CASSPFLDRGLTGELFF
. | TRBJ1-6 | . | TRBV3-1/TRBV3-2 | TGTGCCAGCAGCCATGGCCGACTCCAGAAAAGTAATTCACCCCTCCACTTT | CASSHGRLQKSNSPLHF
. | TRBJ2-2 | . | TRBV5-5 | TGTGCCAGCATGTGGACAACGAGCACCGGGGAGCTGTTTTTT | CASMWTTSTGELFF
TRBD1 | TRBJ1-1 | few | TRBV10-1 | TGCGCCAGCAGCTCCGGGACAGGGGGCTTGAACACTGAAGCTTTCTTT | CASSSGTGGLNTEAFF
TRBD1 | TRBJ1-1 | . | TRBV19 | TGTGCCAGTAGTATAGGGTCCGCGGACAGGGGATGGGCTTTCTTT | CASSIGSADRGWAFF
. | TRBJ2-2 | . | TRBV2 | TGTGCCAGCAGTGACAGGTCGAACACCGGGGAGCTGTTTTTT | CASSDRSNTGELFF
TRBD1 | TRBJ1-5 | . | TRBV7-2 | TGTGCCAGCAGGGCAGGGGGCGCTGGCAATCAGCCCCAGCATTTT | CASRAGGAGNQPQHF
TRBD2 | TRBJ2-1 | . | TRBV19 | TGTGCCAGTAGTGGAGGACTAGCGGGCGTAAACAATGAGCAGTTCTTC | CASSGGLAGVNNEQFF
. | TRBJ1-2 | . | TRBV10-3 | TGTGCCGTACAGGTTAACTATGGCTACACCTTC | CAVQVNYGYTF
. | TRBJ1-2 | . | TRBV19 | TGTGCCAGTAGTATAATCTGGAGGGGCGATGGCTACACCTTC | CASSIIWRGDGYTF
. | TRBJ1-1 | . | TRBV6-1 | TGTGCCAGCAGTGAGATACAGGGATTAAACACTGAAGCTTTCTTT | CASSEIQGLNTEAFF